What follows are 2 T cell receptor beta chains derived from one specimen sequenced in a study of PD-1 blockade in mismatch repair-deficient tumors. The repertoire was sequenced with immunoSEQ multiplex PCR; TCRdb's copy has only in-frame clones and lacks some. The sample lists tens of thousands of clones, about 85% seen once, with just over 2.5% in the top ten. The source was peripheral blood, collected 12 weeks after starting pembrolizumab. The receptors come from an adult with mismatch repair-deficient cancer.

J is TRBJ2-2 and V is TRBV5-1; 9 bases are shared with TRBD1. Trimming took 4 bases from V and 7 from J; bases not matched to a gene: 5. Looked up from germline, CDR1 is SGHRS and CDR2 is YFSETQ. This CDR3 has 14 amino acids. The CDR3 DNA follows: TGCGCCAGCAGCACGGGACAGGGCATCGGGGAGCTGTTTTTT. Its translation is CASSTGQGIGELFF.

V and J are TRBV30 and TRBJ1-2; the D is unclear. V lost 1 base, J lost 8 bases, and 14 bases lay in between. Germline lookup yields CDR1 GTSNPN and CDR2 SVGIG (reference sequence). The CDR3 loop spans 13 amino acids. The CDR3 sequence is CAWSEMWGGGYTF. CDR3 bases: TGTGCCTGGAGTGAAATGTGGGGTGGGGGCTACACCTTC.